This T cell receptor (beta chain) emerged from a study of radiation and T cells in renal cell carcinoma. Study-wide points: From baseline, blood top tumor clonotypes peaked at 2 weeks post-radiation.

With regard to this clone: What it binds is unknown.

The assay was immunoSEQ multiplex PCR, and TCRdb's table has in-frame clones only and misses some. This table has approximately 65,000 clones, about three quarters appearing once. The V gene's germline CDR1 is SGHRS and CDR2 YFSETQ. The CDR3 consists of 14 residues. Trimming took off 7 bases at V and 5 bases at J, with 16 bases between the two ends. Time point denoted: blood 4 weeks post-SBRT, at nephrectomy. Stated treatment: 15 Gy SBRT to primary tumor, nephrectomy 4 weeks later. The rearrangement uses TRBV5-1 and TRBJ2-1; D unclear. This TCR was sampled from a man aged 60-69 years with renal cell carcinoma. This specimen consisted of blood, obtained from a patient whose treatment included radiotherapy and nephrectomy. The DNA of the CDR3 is TGCGCCAGCGGTTGGCAGGTTTCACACAATGAGCAGTTCTTC. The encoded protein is CASGWQVSHNEQFF.